The 9 T cell receptor beta chains below were found in one sample sequenced in a study of blood T cell repertoires in COVID-19. Clones were sequenced by immunoSEQ multiplex PCR, and TCRdb holds only the in-frame ones, with some missing. The sample records some 50,000 clones, 80% to 90% being singletons. Sequencing used peripheral blood. These receptors were taken from a man aged 60 to 75 with acute or convalescent COVID-19.

The chain has TRBV5-1 and TRBJ1-5; TRBD1 is a possible D gene (5 bases). V was trimmed by 1 base and J by 3 bases, leaving 11 bases between them. The CDR3 runs to 15 residues. Germline V CDR1 and CDR2: SGHRS, YFSETQ. CDR3 protein: CASSLTPDTNQPQHF. The CDR3 nucleotides are TGCGCCAGCAGCTTGACCCCGGACACCAATCAGCCCCAGCATTTT. Full variable domain (missing parts from reference TRBV5-1 and TRBJ1-5): KAGVTQTPRYLIKTRGQQVTLSCSPISGHRSVSWYQQTPGQGLQFLFEYFSETQRNKGNFPGRFSGRQFSNSRSEMNVSTLELGDSALYLCASSLTPDTNQPQHFGDGTRLSIL.

The chain joins TRBV29-1 to TRBJ1-4; maybe TRBD1 (6 bases). V was trimmed by 2 bases and J by 10 bases, leaving 11 bases between them. The CDR3 loop spans 12 amino acids. CDR1 is SQVTM, CDR2 ANQGSEA, per germline. The CDR3 here is CSVEPGQGKLFF. The CDR3 nucleotides are TGCAGCGTTGAACCGGGACAAGGAAAACTGTTTTTT.

The CDR3 DNA reads as TGTGCCAGCACCAGGCGGGACCTAAACACTGAAGCTTTCTTT. Translated, it gives CASTRRDLNTEAFF. V usage is TRBV2 and J usage is TRBJ1-1; D is possibly TRBD1 (5 bases). Germline CDR1 is SNHLY and CDR2 is FYNNEI. Trimming removed 7 bases at V and 2 bases at J, with 14 bases between. This CDR3 comprises 14 residues.

This sequence joins TRBV4-1 and TRBJ1-3, with 9 bases identical to TRBD1. The CDR3 has 17 amino acids. The germline CDR1 and CDR2 sequences are MGHRA and YSYEKL. With 4 bases clipped from V and 4 bases from J, the junction kept 11 bases outside the gene matches. The CDR3 reads CASSRLGQGGNGNTIYF. The CDR3 region has the DNA TGCGCCAGCAGCCGGTTGGGACAGGGAGGGAACGGAAACACCATATATTTT.

Remarks on this clone: A junction end diverges from the germline sequence, so it may reflect a read error. The V and J genes are TRBV11-2 and TRBJ1-2, with 11 bases matching TRBD1. The CDR3 loop spans 14 amino acids. Germline-derived CDR1 and CDR2 are SGHAT and FQNNGV. The CDR3 DNA reads as TGTGCCAGCAGCTTAGACCGGACAGGGGGCAGATGGATGTTC. This gives the protein CASSLDRTGGRWMF. The entire variable domain, with the rest obtained from reference TRBV11-2 and TRBJ1-2, is as follows: EAGVAQSPRYKIIEKRQSVAFWCNPISGHATLYWYQQILGQGPKLLIQFQNNGVVDDSQLPKDRFSAERLKGVDSTLKIQPAKLEDSAVYLCASSLDRTGGRWMFGSGTRLTVV.

The chain links TRBV6-1 to TRBJ1-1, with D possibly being TRBD1 (5 bases). V lost 2 bases, J lost 3 bases, and 19 bases lay in between. The CDR3 covers 17 residues. The germline CDR1 and CDR2 sequences are MNHNS and SASEGT. The CDR3 nucleotides read TGTGCCAGCAGTGAAACTCCACCCGGGGGGAGCGACACTGAAGCTTTCTTT. As protein: CASSETPPGGSDTEAFF.

The gene calls are TRBV5-8 and TRBJ1-5; D is perhaps TRBD1 (6 bases). Germline V gives CDR1 SGHTS, CDR2 YDEGEE. CDR3 length: 13 amino acids. Deletions cut 3 bases from V and 4 bases from J, with 8 bases between. The CDR3 coding sequence is TGTGCCAGCAGCTCACAGGGAAATCAGCCCCAGCATTTT. Translating it yields CASSSQGNQPQHF.

V and J are TRBV4-1 and TRBJ2-3; 8 nucleotides agree with TRBD2. This CDR3 has 16 amino acids. Unmatched junction bases numbered 6, after V lost 0 bases and J lost 4 bases. Germline CDR1 MGHRA, CDR2 YSYEKL. The CDR3 DNA sequence: TGCGCCAGCAGCCAAGATCTCGGACTAGCACCAGATACGCAGTATTTT. It yields the protein CASSQDLGLAPDTQYF.

The chain combines TRBV10-1 with TRBJ2-7, with D perhaps TRBD2 (6 bases). The ends were cut back, 2 bases at V and 2 bases at J, with 16 bases in the middle. CDR1 WNHNN and CDR2 SYGVQD come from the germline V gene (reference sequence). The CDR3 sequence is 16 residues long. CDR3 nucleotides: TGCGCCAGCAGTGAGCGTATAGGGACTGTGACCTACGAGCAGTACTTC. Residues: CASSERIGTVTYEQYF.